This entry lists 4 T cell receptor beta chains sequenced from one sample in a study of shared clonotypes between healthy human individuals (dated by TCRdb to 2020 to 2022). Library generation was performed with the immunoSEQ multiplex PCR assay. In TCRdb, the immuneACCESS table is reduced to in-frame sequences with V and J assigned. These tables do not hold every clone; where another copy was compared, an unresolved V gene accounts for under half, and the others remain unexplained. Counted in this sample were over 950,000 clones; approximately 80% of them appeared once. About 0.94% of the sample is taken by the ten largest. Sequenced input: memory CD4+ T cells from PBMCs. Taken with the paper, the label for cell subset or site translates to: CD45RA-negative fraction. Source of these receptors: a man between 18 and 29 years old in good health. Some clones in this sample may be carry-over from other donors' samples.

There are a few counts of this clone. Within the sample, other DNA sequences also encode this same CDR3. The rearrangement links TRBV5-1 to TRBJ2-6; 9 nucleotides line up with TRBD1. This CDR3 region has 16 residues. J gave up 0 bases and V 5 bases, and 3 bases lay outside the gene matches. Germline V gene lookup returns CDR1 SGHRS and CDR2 YFSETQ. CDR3 amino acids: CASSGTGSSGANVLTF. CDR3 in DNA: TGCGCCAGCAGTGGGACAGGGTCCTCTGGGGCCAACGTCCTGACTTTC.

The chain joins TRBV7-9 to TRBJ1-6, with D maybe TRBD1 (6 bases). Germline assignment: CDR1 SEHNR and CDR2 FQNEAQ (reference sequence). There are 14 residues in the CDR3. Trimming took off 4 bases at V and 11 bases at J, with 15 bases between the two ends. The CDR3: CASSSSGGETPLHF. For the CDR3, the DNA is TGTGCCAGCAGCTCAAGTGGGGGCGAAACACCCCTCCACTTT. The complete variable domain, with remaining parts taken from reference TRBV7-9 and TRBJ1-6, reads DTGVSQNPRHKITKRGQNVTFRCDPISEHNRLYWYRQTLGQGPEFLTYFQNEAQLEKSRLLSDRFSAERPKGSFSTLEIQRTEQGDSAMYLCASSSSGGETPLHFGNGTRLTVT.

This chain joins TRBV27 and TRBJ2-1; 15 nucleotides align to TRBD2. Germline-derived CDR1 and CDR2 are MNHEY and SMNVEV (reference sequence). The CDR3 runs to 16 residues. J was trimmed by 7 bases and V by 6 bases; bases with no gene match: 7. The CDR3 coding sequence is TGTGCCAGCAGGGGACTAGCGGGAGGCCTTATGAATGAGCAGTTCTTC. Protein: CASRGLAGGLMNEQFF.

V gene TRBV5-1 combines with J gene TRBJ2-2; D possibly corresponds to TRBD2 (6 bases). Germline loops: CDR1 SGHRS, CDR2 YFSETQ. The CDR3 runs to 14 residues. V was trimmed by 5 bases and J by 7 bases, leaving 15 bases between them. This CDR3 reads CASRAGTPGGELFF. For the CDR3, the DNA is TGCGCCAGCAGGGCGGGGACCCCCGGCGGGGAGCTGTTTTTT.